The source of this T cell receptor (beta chain) is a study of cytomegalovirus exposure and HLA in healthy donors. About the research overall: It was reported in a later analysis that the 120 validation repertoires used the same platform as the 550 to 850 first-cohort repertoires.

V was clipped by 6 bases and J by 7 bases, with 19 bases between them. Germline loops: CDR1 WSHSY, CDR2 SAAADI. The CDR3 has 15 residues. The donors were members of the roughly 120-subject validation cohort (separate from the approximately 670-subject first cohort). The repertoire was sequenced with immunoSEQ multiplex PCR; TCRdb's copy has only in-frame clones and lacks some. Of about 360,000 clones detected, about nine tenths appear once; the ten largest clones hold over 0.75%. The TCR sequence derives from a woman aged 18-35 years in good health and CMV-seronegative. Sequencing used PBMCs. J is TRBJ1-5 and V is TRBV10-2, with a weak D call TRBD1 (6 bases). CDR3 nucleotides: TGCGCCAGCAGCCCAGTCGCAGGGGCGAGACAGCCCCAGCATTTT. It translates to CASSPVAGARQPQHF.